This TCR beta chain stems from a study of blood T cells in healthy people across ages. Study-level points and caveats: Strong correlation existed between TCR beta diversity and naive T cell percentage.

This clonotype has a handful of counts. Its antigen remains unidentified. Trimming removed 3 bases from V and 1 base from J, with 15 bases in between. Per the germline V gene, CDR1 is KGHDR and CDR2 is SFDVKD. The CDR3 covers 16 residues. Together with a sample-barcoded 5' primer, a J-beta primer mix was included in a second PCR lasting roughly 6 to 12 cycles. MiXCR, applied by TCRdb to the 5' RACE reads, yields one record per CDR3 protein. The sample has fewer than 800,000 distinct CDR3 sequences, 21% seen once; the top ten hold 3% to 4.5%. Roughly 9 milliliters of peripheral blood were drawn from each donor.

The specimen sequenced was blood. The gene calls are TRBV24-1 and TRBJ2-7; D perhaps matches TRBD2 (6 bases). The sequence was collected from a man in his 70s in good health. CDR3 sequence: CATSDLVGGLSYEQYF. The CDR3 DNA sequence: TGTGCCACCAGTGATCTAGTGGGGGGTCTGTCCTACGAGCAGTACTTC.